Following are 23 T cell receptor beta chains from one sample sequenced in a study of vaccination effects on CD4 cells after COVID-19. Antigen-specific CD4+ T cell clonotypes were called by their expansion after viral peptide-pool culture in ViraFEST. Subsequent to roughly 9 days of culture, CD4+ T cells were isolated. Recipients of the vaccine had no prior SARS-CoV-2 infection and negative nucleocapsid antibodies. Generated by immunoSEQ multiplex PCR, the TCRdb table keeps only in-frame clones and is missing some. Counted here are 35,000 to 50,000 clones, 70% occurring once; the ten biggest clones make up roughly 26%. These TCRs' antigens remain unknown. Material: CD4+ T cells from PBMCs cultured with HCoV-OC43 spike peptides, obtained before COVID-19 vaccination. Subset specified: HCoV-OC43 spike overlapping peptide pool stimulation. The receptors were sampled from a human donor who received a COVID-19 vaccine.

This clone has only one observation. The chain has TRBV3-1 (or the pseudogene TRBV3-2) and TRBJ1-6, with TRBD1 identical over 8 bases. With 2 bases clipped from V and 11 bases from J, the junction kept 8 bases outside the gene matches. CDR1 LGHDT and CDR2 YNNKEL come from the germline V gene (reference sequence). CDR3 size: 15 residues. As DNA, the CDR3 is TGTGCCAGCAGCCAATTCCGGAACAGGGGGACACCCCTCCACTTT. This sequence encodes CASSQFRNRGTPLHF.

V and J are TRBV7-2 and TRBJ2-1, with 7 bases that match TRBD2. CDR3 length: 14 amino acids. V was pared by 0 bases and J by 7 bases, with 3 bases of the junction left unmatched. Germline lookup yields CDR1 SGHTA and CDR2 FQGNSA. CDR3 protein: CASSLAGGTNEQFF. Written as DNA, the CDR3 is TGTGCCAGCAGCTTAGCGGGGGGGACTAATGAGCAGTTCTTC.

The V and J genes are TRBV21-1 and TRBJ1-5. TRBV21-1 is deemed a pseudogene. The CDR3 extends over 15 amino acids. This CDR3 is CASSKREGRNQPQHF. CDR3 in DNA: TGTGCCAGCAGCAAACGGGAGGGACGCAATCAGCCCCAGCATTTT.

This rearrangement joins TRBV28 to TRBJ2-7; D assignment may be TRBD1 or TRBD2 (5 bases each). The CDR3 is made up of 13 amino acids. CDR1 is MDHEN, CDR2 SYDVKM, per germline. V shed 1 base and J shed 10 bases, with 14 bases lying between them. The CDR3 is CASSLSTRGKQYF. DNA for the CDR3: TGTGCCAGCAGTTTATCTACGAGGGGTAAACAGTACTTC.

This chain connects TRBV6-1 to TRBJ2-7, with D perhaps matching TRBD1 (5 bases). The length of the CDR3 is 13 residues. Germline assignment: CDR1 MNHNS and CDR2 SASEGT. The V end lost 2 bases, the J end lost 3 bases, and 8 bases lay between the germline ends. CDR3 region: CASSENRLYEQYF. CDR3 nucleotides: TGTGCCAGCAGTGAAAACAGGCTCTACGAGCAGTACTTC.

V usage is TRBV7-9 and J usage is TRBJ1-1; D is undetermined. The V end lost 1 base, the J end lost 5 bases, and 8 bases lay between the germline ends. CDR1 and CDR2 from the germline V gene are SEHNR and FQNEAQ (reference sequence). The CDR3 loop spans 13 amino acids. In DNA, the CDR3 is TGTGCCAGCAGCTTAGGGGCGGGAACTGAAGCTTTCTTT. This translates into CASSLGAGTEAFF.

CDR3 sequence (DNA): TGTGCCAGCAGCCAAGACGCAGCCTTCCTGGGTGGAAACACCATATATTTT. Its translation is CASSQDAAFLGGNTIYF. The genes are TRBV3-1 (or the pseudogene TRBV3-2) and TRBJ1-3; no clear D gene. CDR1 is LGHDT, CDR2 YNNKEL, per germline (reference sequence). The V end was cut by 0 bases, the J end by 3 bases, with 15 bases between. The CDR3 extends over 17 amino acids.

The rearrangement links TRBV23-1 to TRBJ1-3; no reliable D call. TRBV23-1 is flagged as an ORF with uncertain function. This CDR3 is built from 15 residues. Trimming removed 1 base from V and 5 bases from J, with 12 bases in between. The CDR3 protein is CASSQLLRVRNTIYF. DNA of the CDR3: TGCGCCAGCAGTCAATTACTTAGGGTGAGAAACACCATATATTTT.

The chain couples TRBV30 to TRBJ2-3; no clear D gene. Germline values: CDR1 GTSNPN, CDR2 SVGIG (reference sequence). V was clipped by 1 base and J by 1 base, with 21 bases between them. The CDR3 length is 18 residues. The CDR3, as DNA: TGTGCCTGGAGTGAGTCGAACGTCGGAGACACCCGCACAGATACGCAGTATTTT. Protein: CAWSESNVGDTRTDTQYF.

This chain links TRBV30 with TRBJ2-2; no firm D call. Germline CDR1 is GTSNPN and CDR2 is SVGIG (reference sequence). The V gene lost 7 bases and the J gene lost 2 bases, with 14 bases spanning the gap. The CDR3 length is 14 residues. CDR3 sequence reads: CASTPRANTGELFF. DNA for the CDR3: TGTGCCTCTACGCCCCGGGCCAACACCGGGGAGCTGTTTTTT.

The chain couples TRBV6-1 to TRBJ2-7, with a possible D match to TRBD2 (6 bases). This CDR3 is built from 18 residues. The ends were cut back, 2 bases at V and 5 bases at J, with 25 bases in the middle. The germline CDR1 and CDR2 sequences are MNHNS and SASEGT. In DNA form, the CDR3 reads TGTGCCAGCAGTGAATTGAAACCTCCGGGACTTGCGAAGGACGAGCAGTACTTC. Its protein is CASSELKPPGLAKDEQYF.

The chain recombines TRBV2 with TRBJ2-7; maybe TRBD2 (7 bases). This CDR3 has 14 residues. V shed 8 bases and J shed 7 bases, with 21 bases lying between them. Germline assignment: CDR1 SNHLY and CDR2 FYNNEI. The CDR3 nucleotides are TGTGCCAGCTTTGGCTTGGGGGGGCGCGGGGAGCAGTACTTC. Residues: CASFGLGGRGEQYF. Full variable domain (missing parts from reference TRBV2 and TRBJ2-7): EPEVTQTPSHQVTQMGQEVILRCVPISNHLYFYWYRQILGQKVEFLVSFYNNEISEKSEIFDDQFSVERPDGSNFTLKIRSTKLEDSAMYFCASFGLGGRGEQYFGPGTRLTVT.

This clone was observed a handful of times. The chain couples TRBV11-3 to TRBJ2-2; 7 bases fit TRBD1. CDR1 SGHNT and CDR2 YENEEA come from the germline V gene. The CDR3 is made up of 15 amino acids. V lost 4 bases, J lost 0 bases, and 2 bases stayed unmatched. CDR3 nucleotide sequence: TGTGCCAGCAGCTCCGGGACAGCGAACACCGGGGAGCTGTTTTTT. Translated: CASSSGTANTGELFF. Filled out from reference TRBV11-3 and TRBJ2-2, the complete variable domain reads EAGVVQSPRYKIIEKKQPVAFWCNPISGHNTLYWYLQNLGQGPELLIRYENEEAVDDSQLPKDRFSAERLKGVDSTLKIQPAELGDSAVYLCASSSGTANTGELFFGEGSRLTVL.

The CDR3 reads CAITPQGGSYEQYF. The CDR3 nucleotides are TGTGCCATCACCCCACAGGGTGGGTCCTACGAGCAGTACTTC. This sequence joins TRBV10-3 and TRBJ2-7; maybe TRBD1 (6 bases). The germline V gene encodes CDR1 ENHRY and CDR2 SYGVKD. Trimming stripped 7 bases from V and 1 base from J, with 14 bases between. The CDR3 is made up of 14 amino acids.

The CDR3 coding sequence is TGTGCCAGCAGTCCCGCATTTGGGGCGTCGAACGAGCAGTTCTTC. This sequence encodes CASSPAFGASNEQFF. The chain uses TRBV28 and TRBJ2-1, with D possibly TRBD1 on 5 matching bases. The ends were cut back, 5 bases at V and 10 bases at J, with 21 bases in the middle. Germline V gives CDR1 MDHEN, CDR2 SYDVKM. CDR3 length: 15 residues.

The V call is TRBV6-9, the J call TRBJ1-1; the match to TRBD1 covers 7 bases. The CDR3 is made up of 16 amino acids. Germline V gene sequence: CDR1 MNHGY, CDR2 SVAAGI. J lost 5 bases, V lost 4 bases, and 13 bases had no gene match. The CDR3 DNA reads TGTGCCAGCAGTTCCCCGACAGGGCCTGGGAAGACTGAAGCTTTCTTT. It translates to CASSSPTGPGKTEAFF.

This clone was seen a handful of times. The rearrangement joins TRBV30 to TRBJ1-1; D ambiguous. Trimming removed 0 bases from V and 0 bases from J, with 5 bases in between. The CDR3 consists of 13 residues. Looked up from germline, CDR1 is GTSNPN and CDR2 is SVGIG (reference sequence). CDR3 in amino acids: CAWSVGVNTEAFF. CDR3 DNA sequence: TGTGCCTGGAGTGTAGGTGTGAACACTGAAGCTTTCTTT.

The sample holds a few counts of this clone. The V gene is TRBV2, the J gene TRBJ2-2; perhaps TRBD1 as D (6 bases). Germline assignment: CDR1 SNHLY and CDR2 FYNNEI. The CDR3 covers 15 residues. The germline V and J ends were trimmed by 6 bases and 0 bases, with 11 bases remaining between them. The CDR3 region is CASRAGTTNTGELFF. DNA of the CDR3: TGTGCCAGCAGAGCCGGGACAACGAACACCGGGGAGCTGTTTTTT.

This clone has more than one count but fewer than ten. V and J are TRBV5-1 and TRBJ2-3; D possibly corresponds to TRBD2 (7 bases). V was clipped by 4 bases and J by 1 base, with 16 bases between them. Germline loops: CDR1 SGHRS, CDR2 YFSETQ. The CDR3 extends over 16 amino acids. The CDR3 DNA sequence: TGCGCCAGCAGCCCGACCGGCGGGGGCCGCACAGATACGCAGTATTTT. As protein: CASSPTGGGRTDTQYF.

The CDR3 DNA follows: TGTGCCAGCTCTGACGGCGCTACCAACCATCAGCCCCAGCATTTT. Translating gives CASSDGATNHQPQHF. The V call is TRBV19, the J call TRBJ1-5; D call uncertain. Per the germline V gene, CDR1 is LNHDA and CDR2 is SQIVND (reference sequence). This CDR3 comprises 15 residues. V was trimmed by 9 bases and J by 5 bases, leaving 20 bases between them.

This clone has just one count. The genes are TRBV5-5 and TRBJ2-7; D call uncertain. This CDR3 contains 13 residues. Trimming took off 0 bases at V and 8 bases at J, with 12 bases between the two ends. From germline, CDR1 is SGHKS and CDR2 YYEKEE (reference sequence). CDR3 residues: CASSLEVGRKQYF. CDR3 nucleotide sequence: TGTGCCAGCAGCTTGGAGGTCGGCAGGAAGCAGTACTTC.

The chain has TRBV7-9 and TRBJ1-1; D might be TRBD1 (5 bases). Germline CDR1 and CDR2: SEHNR and FQNEAQ (reference sequence). V was pared by 1 base and J by 4 bases, with 10 bases between. The CDR3 runs to 14 residues. The CDR3 region has the DNA TGTGCCAGCAGCTTAGAAGCAGGGTTCACTGAAGCTTTCTTT. Translated: CASSLEAGFTEAFF.

The chain uses TRBV5-1 and TRBJ2-3; 8 nucleotides match TRBD1. Per the germline V gene, CDR1 is SGHRS and CDR2 is YFSETQ. The CDR3 contains 16 residues. V lost 4 bases, J lost 2 bases, and 9 bases stayed unmatched. The DNA for the CDR3 is TGCGCCAGCAGCAGAGGACAGGGTGTCTCCACAGATACGCAGTATTTT. Its translation: CASSRGQGVSTDTQYF. The complete variable domain, with remaining parts taken from reference TRBV5-1 and TRBJ2-3, reads KAGVTQTPRYLIKTRGQQVTLSCSPISGHRSVSWYQQTPGQGLQFLFEYFSETQRNKGNFPGRFSGRQFSNSRSEMNVSTLELGDSALYLCASSRGQGVSTDTQYFGPGTRLTVL.